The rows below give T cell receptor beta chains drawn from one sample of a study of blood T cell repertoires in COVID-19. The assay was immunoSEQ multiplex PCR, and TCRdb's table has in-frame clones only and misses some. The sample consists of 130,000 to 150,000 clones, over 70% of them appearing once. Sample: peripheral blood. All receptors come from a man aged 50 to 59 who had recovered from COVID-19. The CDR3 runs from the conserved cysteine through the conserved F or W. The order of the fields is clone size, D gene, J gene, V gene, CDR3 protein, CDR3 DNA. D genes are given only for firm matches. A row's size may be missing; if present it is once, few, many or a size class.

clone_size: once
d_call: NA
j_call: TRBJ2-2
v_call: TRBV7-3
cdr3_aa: CASSFQSGELFF
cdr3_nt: TGTGCCAGCAGCTTTCAGTCCGGGGAGCTGTTTTTT

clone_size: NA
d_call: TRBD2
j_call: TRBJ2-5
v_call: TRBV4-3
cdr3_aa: CASSPRTSGDETQYF
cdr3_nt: TGCGCCAGCAGCCCACGGACTAGCGGGGACGAGACCCAGTACTTC

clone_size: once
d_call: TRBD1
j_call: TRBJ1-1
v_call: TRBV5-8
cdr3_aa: CASSLGRGPTEAFF
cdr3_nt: TGTGCCAGCAGCTTAGGCAGGGGGCCCACTGAAGCTTTCTTT

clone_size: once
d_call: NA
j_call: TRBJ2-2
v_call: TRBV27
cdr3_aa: CASSLTDANTGELFF
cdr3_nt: TGTGCCAGCAGTTTGACAGACGCGAACACCGGGGAGCTGTTTTTT

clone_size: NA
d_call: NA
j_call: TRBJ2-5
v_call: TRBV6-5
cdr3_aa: CASSLSIGQETQYF
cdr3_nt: TGTGCCAGCAGTTTGAGTATTGGTCAAGAGACCCAGTACTTC

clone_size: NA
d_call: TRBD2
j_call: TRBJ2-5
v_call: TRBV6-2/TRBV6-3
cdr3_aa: CASSRLAGYETQYF
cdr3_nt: TGTGCCAGCAGCCGACTAGCGGGGTATGAGACCCAGTACTTC

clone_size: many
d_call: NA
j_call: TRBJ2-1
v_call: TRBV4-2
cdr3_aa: CASSQDPSSNEQFF
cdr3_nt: TGTGCCAGCAGCCAAGACCCGTCTAGCAATGAGCAGTTCTTC

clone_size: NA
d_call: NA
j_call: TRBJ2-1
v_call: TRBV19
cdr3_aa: CATCDRVGAANEQFF
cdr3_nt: TGTGCCACCTGCGACCGAGTGGGGGCAGCCAATGAGCAGTTCTTC

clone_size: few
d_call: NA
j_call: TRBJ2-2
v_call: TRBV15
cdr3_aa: CATSREIDSANTGELFF
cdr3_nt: TGTGCCACCAGCAGAGAAATCGACAGCGCGAACACCGGGGAGCTGTTTTTT

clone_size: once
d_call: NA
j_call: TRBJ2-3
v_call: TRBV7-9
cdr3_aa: CASSLARYGSTDTQYF
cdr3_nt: TGTGCCAGCAGCTTAGCGAGGTACGGGAGCACAGATACGCAGTATTTT

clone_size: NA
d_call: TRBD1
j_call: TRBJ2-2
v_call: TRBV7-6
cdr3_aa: CASSKGQGWTGELFF
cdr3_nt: TGTGCCAGCAGCAAAGGACAGGGTTGGACCGGGGAGCTGTTTTTT

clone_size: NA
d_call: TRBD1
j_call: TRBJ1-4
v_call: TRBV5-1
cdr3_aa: CASSLQGAGNEKLFF
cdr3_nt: TGCGCCAGCAGCTTACAGGGGGCGGGTAATGAAAAACTGTTTTTT

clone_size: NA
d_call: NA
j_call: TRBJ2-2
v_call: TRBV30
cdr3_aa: CAWSFRNTGELFF
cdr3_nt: TGTGCCTGGAGTTTCAGAAACACCGGGGAGCTGTTTTTT

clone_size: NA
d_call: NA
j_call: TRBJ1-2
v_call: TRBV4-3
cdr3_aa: CASSQDLGRGYGYTF
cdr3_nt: TGCGCCAGCAGCCAAGATCTTGGCCGGGGTTATGGCTACACCTTC

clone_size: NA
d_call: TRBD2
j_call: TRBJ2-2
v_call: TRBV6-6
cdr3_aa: CASSPRTSGGAGTGELFF
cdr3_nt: TGTGCCAGCAGTCCCCGGACTAGCGGGGGGGCCGGGACCGGGGAGCTGTTTTTT

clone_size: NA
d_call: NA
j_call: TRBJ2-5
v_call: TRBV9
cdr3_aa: CASSVGNRPGETQYF
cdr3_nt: TGTGCCAGCAGCGTAGGTAACCGACCCGGGGAGACCCAGTACTTC

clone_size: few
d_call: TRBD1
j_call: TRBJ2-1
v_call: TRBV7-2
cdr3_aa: CASSFAAGTGGYNEQFF
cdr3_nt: TGTGCCAGCAGCTTTGCGGCCGGGACAGGGGGATACAATGAGCAGTTCTTC

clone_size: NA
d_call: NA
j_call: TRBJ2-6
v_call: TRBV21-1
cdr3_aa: CASSKFYWPGIGANVLTF
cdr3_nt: TGTGCCAGCAGCAAATTCTATTGGCCAGGGATAGGGGCCAACGTCCTGACTTTC

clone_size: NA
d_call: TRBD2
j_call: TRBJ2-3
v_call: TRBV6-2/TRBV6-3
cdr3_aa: CASSSRLASFESDTQYF
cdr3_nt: TGTGCCAGCAGTTCACGACTAGCATCGTTTGAGTCAGATACGCAGTATTTT

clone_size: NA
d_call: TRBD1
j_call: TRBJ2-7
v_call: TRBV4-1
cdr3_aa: CASSRDPGQGHYEQYF
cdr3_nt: TGCGCCAGCAGCCGAGACCCGGGACAGGGGCACTACGAGCAGTACTTC

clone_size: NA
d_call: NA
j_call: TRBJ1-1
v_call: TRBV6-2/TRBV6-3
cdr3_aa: CASSYSRGRNTEAFF
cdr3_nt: TGTGCCAGCAGTTACTCGCGGGGCCGGAACACTGAAGCTTTCTTT

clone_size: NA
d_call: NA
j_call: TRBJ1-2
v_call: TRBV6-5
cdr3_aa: CASSRTGDGYTF
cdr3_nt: TGTGCCAGCAGCCGAACGGGGGATGGCTACACCTTC

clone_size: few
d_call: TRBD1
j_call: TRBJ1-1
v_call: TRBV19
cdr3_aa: CASSRGTDTEAFF
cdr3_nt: TGTGCCAGTAGTAGGGGGACAGACACTGAAGCTTTCTTT

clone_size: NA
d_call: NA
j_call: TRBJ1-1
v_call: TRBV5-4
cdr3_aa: CASSWPGEDTEAFF
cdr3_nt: TGTGCCAGCAGCTGGCCGGGGGAGGACACTGAAGCTTTCTTT

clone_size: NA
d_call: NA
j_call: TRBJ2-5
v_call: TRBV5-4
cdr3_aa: CASSPDRAGETQYF
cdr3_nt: TGTGCCAGCAGTCCTGACAGGGCGGGGGAGACCCAGTACTTC

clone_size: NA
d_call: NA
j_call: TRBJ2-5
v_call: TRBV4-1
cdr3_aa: CASSQEPGEETQYF
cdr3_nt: TGCGCCAGCAGCCAAGAACCCGGAGAAGAGACCCAGTACTTC

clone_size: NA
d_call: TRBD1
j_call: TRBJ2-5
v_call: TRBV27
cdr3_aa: CASSRGHGTQYF
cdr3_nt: TGTGCCAGCAGCAGGGGGCATGGGACCCAGTACTTC

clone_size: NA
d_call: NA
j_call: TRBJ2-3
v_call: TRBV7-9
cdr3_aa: CASSTPGFGTDTQYF
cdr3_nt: TGTGCCAGCAGCACGCCGGGATTTGGCACAGATACGCAGTATTTT

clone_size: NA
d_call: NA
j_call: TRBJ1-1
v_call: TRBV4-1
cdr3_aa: CASSSHRVMNTEAFF
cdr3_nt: TGCGCCAGCAGCTCTCACAGAGTAATGAACACTGAAGCTTTCTTT

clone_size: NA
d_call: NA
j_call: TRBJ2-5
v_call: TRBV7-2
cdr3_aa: CASSPQPTRQETQYF
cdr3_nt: TGTGCCAGCAGCCCCCAACCGACTAGGCAAGAGACCCAGTACTTC

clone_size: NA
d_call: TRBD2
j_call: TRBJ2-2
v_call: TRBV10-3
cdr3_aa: CAISALAGNTGELFF
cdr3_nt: TGTGCCATCAGTGCGCTAGCGGGGAATACCGGGGAGCTGTTTTTT

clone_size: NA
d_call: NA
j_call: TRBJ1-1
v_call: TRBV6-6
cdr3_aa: CASSSQNTEAFF
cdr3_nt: TGTGCCAGCAGTTCACAGAACACTGAAGCTTTCTTT

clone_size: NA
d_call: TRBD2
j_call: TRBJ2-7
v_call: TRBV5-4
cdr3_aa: CASSPTSGSYEQYF
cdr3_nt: TGTGCCAGCAGCCCGACTAGCGGGTCCTACGAGCAGTACTTC

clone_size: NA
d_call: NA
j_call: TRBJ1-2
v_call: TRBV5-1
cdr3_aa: CASTELPDYGYTF
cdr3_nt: TGCGCCAGCACCGAACTCCCGGACTATGGCTACACCTTC

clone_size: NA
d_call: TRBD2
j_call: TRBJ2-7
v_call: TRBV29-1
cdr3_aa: CSVRGDPQYEQYF
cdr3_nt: TGCAGCGTCCGGGGGGACCCCCAATACGAGCAGTACTTC

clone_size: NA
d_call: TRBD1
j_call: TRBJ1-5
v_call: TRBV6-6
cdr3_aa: CASSSGQRHSNQPQHF
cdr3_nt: TGTGCCAGCAGTTCGGGACAGCGACATAGCAATCAGCCCCAGCATTTT

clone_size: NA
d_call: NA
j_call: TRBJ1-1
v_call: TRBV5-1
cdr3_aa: CASSLEQGGRDTEAFF
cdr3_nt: TGCGCCAGCAGCTTGGAACAAGGGGGTAGGGACACTGAAGCTTTCTTT

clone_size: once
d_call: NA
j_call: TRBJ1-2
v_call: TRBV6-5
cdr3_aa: CASSRDGGYGYTF
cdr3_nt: TGTGCCAGCAGTAGGGACGGAGGGTATGGCTACACCTTC

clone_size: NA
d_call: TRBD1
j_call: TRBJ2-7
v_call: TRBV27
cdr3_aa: CASSSPDRVYEQYF
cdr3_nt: TGTGCCAGCAGTTCTCCTGACAGGGTCTACGAGCAGTACTTC

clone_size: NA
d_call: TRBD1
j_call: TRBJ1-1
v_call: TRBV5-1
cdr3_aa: CASSLGTGAGNTEAFF
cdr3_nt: TGCGCCAGCAGCTTGGGGACAGGGGCGGGAAACACTGAAGCTTTCTTT

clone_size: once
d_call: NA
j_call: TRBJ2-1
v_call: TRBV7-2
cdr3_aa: CASSLTDFGGFTYNEQFF
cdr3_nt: TGTGCCAGCAGCCTTACCGATTTTGGGGGGTTTACCTACAATGAGCAGTTCTTC

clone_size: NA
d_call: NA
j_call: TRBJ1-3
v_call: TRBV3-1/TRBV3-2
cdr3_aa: CASSQPQDGNTIYF
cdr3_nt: TGTGCCAGCAGCCAACCACAAGATGGAAACACCATATATTTT

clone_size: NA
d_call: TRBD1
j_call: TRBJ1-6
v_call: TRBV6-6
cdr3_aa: CASKPQGDQSPLHF
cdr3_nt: TGTGCCAGCAAACCGCAGGGGGATCAATCACCCCTCCACTTT

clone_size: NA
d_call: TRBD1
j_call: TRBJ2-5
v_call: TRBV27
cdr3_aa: CASSYAGGRETQYF
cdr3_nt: TGTGCCAGCAGTTATGCAGGGGGCAGGGAGACCCAGTACTTC

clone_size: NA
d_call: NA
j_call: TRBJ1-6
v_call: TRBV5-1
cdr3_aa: CASARGDQSPLHF
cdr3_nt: TGCGCCAGCGCCAGGGGCGATCAATCACCCCTCCACTTT

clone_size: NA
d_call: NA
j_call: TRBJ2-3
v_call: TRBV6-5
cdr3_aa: CASRISTSTDTQYF
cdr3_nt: TGTGCCAGCAGGATCTCAACTAGCACAGATACGCAGTATTTT

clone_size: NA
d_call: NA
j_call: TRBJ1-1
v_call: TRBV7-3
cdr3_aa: CASSLIQGMNTEAFF
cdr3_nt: TGTGCCAGCAGCCTCATACAGGGAATGAACACTGAAGCTTTCTTT

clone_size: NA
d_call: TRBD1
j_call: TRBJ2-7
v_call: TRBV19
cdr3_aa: CASTPGTGLGEQYF
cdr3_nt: TGTGCCAGTACCCCCGGGACAGGGCTGGGCGAGCAGTACTTC

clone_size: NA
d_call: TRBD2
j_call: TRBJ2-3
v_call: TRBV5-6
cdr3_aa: CASSPSSGGPDTQYF
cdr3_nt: TGTGCCAGCAGCCCGAGTAGCGGGGGCCCAGATACGCAGTATTTT

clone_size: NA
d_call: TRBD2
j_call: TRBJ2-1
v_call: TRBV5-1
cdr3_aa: CASSLVSGPYNEQFF
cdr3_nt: TGCGCCAGCAGCTTGGTTAGCGGGCCCTACAATGAGCAGTTCTTC

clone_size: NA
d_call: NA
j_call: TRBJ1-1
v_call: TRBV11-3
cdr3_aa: CASSLGQVNTEAFF
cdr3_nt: TGTGCCAGCAGCTTAGGTCAGGTGAACACTGAAGCTTTCTTT

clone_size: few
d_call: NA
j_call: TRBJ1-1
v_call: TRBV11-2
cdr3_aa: CASSPDSMNTEAFF
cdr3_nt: TGTGCCAGCAGCCCCGACAGCATGAACACTGAAGCTTTCTTT

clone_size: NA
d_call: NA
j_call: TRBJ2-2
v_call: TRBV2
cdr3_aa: CASTASPPTTGELFF
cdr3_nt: TGTGCCAGCACCGCAAGTCCCCCTACCACCGGGGAGCTGTTTTTT

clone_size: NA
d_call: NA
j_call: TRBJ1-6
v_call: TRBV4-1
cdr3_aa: CASSQFGLPSSYNSPLHF
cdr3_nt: TGCGCCAGCAGCCAATTCGGTCTTCCGAGCTCCTATAATTCACCCCTCCACTTT